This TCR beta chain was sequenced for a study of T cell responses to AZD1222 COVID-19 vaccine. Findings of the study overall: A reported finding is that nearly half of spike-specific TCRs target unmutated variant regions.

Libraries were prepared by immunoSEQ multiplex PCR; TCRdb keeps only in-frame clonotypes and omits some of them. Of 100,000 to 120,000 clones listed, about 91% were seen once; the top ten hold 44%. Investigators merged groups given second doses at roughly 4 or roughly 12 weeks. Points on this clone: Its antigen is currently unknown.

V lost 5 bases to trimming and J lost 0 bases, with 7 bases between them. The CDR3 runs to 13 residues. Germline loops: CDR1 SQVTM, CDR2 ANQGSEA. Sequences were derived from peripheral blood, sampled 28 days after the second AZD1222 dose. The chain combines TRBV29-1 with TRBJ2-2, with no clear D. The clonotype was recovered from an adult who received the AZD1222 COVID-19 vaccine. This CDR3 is CSVPRTNTGELFF. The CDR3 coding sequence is TGCAGCGTTCCGAGGACGAACACCGGGGAGCTGTTTTTT.